The rows below give T cell receptor beta chains drawn from one sample of a study of identical twins. A single record per CDR3 protein comes from TCRdb applying MiXCR to the 5' RACE reads. The sample contains 550,000 to 700,000 distinct CDR3 sequences, more than 9% of which appear only once. This sample was also put to use in a study of yellow fever vaccine responses in identical twins.

Sequencing used PBMCs. The receptors were gathered from a young woman in good health. Each CDR3 is given with its conserved first and last residue. The size entry is marked missing in some rows and otherwise reads once, few, many or a size class.

TRBJ2-4 TRBV5-1 many CASSEGRERNIQYF
TRBJ1-4 TRBV12-3/TRBV12-4 . CASSLAREPPEKLFF
TRBJ2-1 TRBV20-1 . CSASPRSGPYNEQFF
TRBJ1-2 TRBV28 . CASSFSTHRVGYTF
TRBJ2-1 TRBV29-1 many CSVGQGAGEQFF
TRBJ2-2 TRBV12-3/TRBV12-4 many CASRETGGLIGELFF
TRBJ2-3 TRBV12-3/TRBV12-4 . CAICSRLAETSTDTQYF
TRBJ2-4 TRBV20-1 few CSASNRAGAIVDIQYF
TRBJ2-7 TRBV25-1 few CASSPERTLVYEQYF
TRBJ2-2 TRBV20-1 . CSARDPGTSVSTGELFF
TRBJ1-1 TRBV5-1 few CASSLGAGLGGTEAFF
TRBJ2-2 TRBV7-2 . CASSLQGLGNTGELFF
TRBJ2-7 TRBV6-2/TRBV6-3 few CASSSSPGLAIHEQYF
TRBJ2-7 TRBV4-3 . CASSQELYYEQYF
TRBJ2-7 TRBV7-6 many CASSLVTGDEQYF
TRBJ1-4 TRBV28 . CASSLPSTNEKLFF
TRBJ2-7 TRBV29-1 many CSAVDSGRTYEQYF
TRBJ2-6 TRBV19 few CASSVQGTGANVLTF
TRBJ2-6 TRBV5-1 many CASSLAGNSGANVLTF
TRBJ2-5 TRBV12-3/TRBV12-4 . CASSLVSNQETQYF
TRBJ2-3 TRBV28 . CASSFGTESTDTQYF
TRBJ2-5 TRBV5-1 . CASVLGSYGGETQYF
TRBJ2-2 TRBV6-5 . CASTLRGGRGNTGELFF
TRBJ2-7 TRBV5-1 many CASSHRDSINEQYF
TRBJ2-5 TRBV12-3/TRBV12-4 many CASSLLLAGSQETQYF
TRBJ2-7 TRBV5-1 few CASSLGDSALVEQYF
TRBJ2-1 TRBV4-1 many CASSPPGGDEQFF
TRBJ2-1 TRBV3-1 many CASSQASGRDEQFF